This TCR beta chain was observed in a study of blood T cells in healthy people across ages. This CDR3 has 14 residues. Losses at the gene ends were 7 bases for V and 5 bases for J; bases not matched to a gene: 9. From germline, CDR1 is SQVTM and CDR2 ANQGSEA. Primed by a sample-barcoded 5' primer and a J-beta primer mix, a second PCR proceeded for about 7 to 11 cycles. Each cDNA molecule, via a template-switch adaptor with 12 random nucleotides, was tagged. Each CDR3 protein gets one entry after TCRdb re-called the 5' RACE reads with MiXCR. The data hold some 710,000 distinct CDR3 sequences, with 46% observed a single time.

This TCR was sampled from an elderly man in good health. The rearrangement links TRBV29-1 to TRBJ2-3; 10 bases align to TRBD2. Source material: blood. CDR3: CSEGTSEVRDTQYF. CDR3 DNA: TGCAGCGAAGGGACTAGCGAAGTTAGAGATACGCAGTATTTT.